This T cell receptor beta chain was profiled in a study of cytomegalovirus exposure and HLA in healthy donors. Study background: Later, an analysis reported that the 100 to 150 validation repertoires had used the same platform as the approximately 660 first-cohort repertoires.

Data came from immunoSEQ multiplex PCR; TCRdb stores just in-frame clones and leaves some out. The sample consists of over 150,000 clones, 85% of them appearing once. Unmatched junction bases numbered 3, after V lost 3 bases and J lost 2 bases. Germline V gene sequence: CDR1 SGHRS, CDR2 YFSETQ. The CDR3 runs 15 residues. The study, taken as a whole, reports: In vitro experiments confirmed that a few CMV-associated chains were specific for CMV antigens.

This clone has more than one count but fewer than ten. Antigen unknown. This sequence originates from a man younger than 35 in good health and CMV-seropositive. The sample taken for sequencing was PBMCs. This sequence joins TRBV5-1 and TRBJ1-2, with 11 bases that match TRBD1. The CDR3 DNA reads TGCGCCAGCAGCTATGGACAGGGGGCGAACTATGGCTACACCTTC. It is translated as CASSYGQGANYGYTF.